One and the same sample provided the 20 T cell receptor beta chains below, sequenced in a study of OX40 agonist ivuxolimab in advanced cancers. TCRdb's copy holds only in-frame clones and misses some; the assay was immunoSEQ multiplex PCR. The sample consists of about 73,000 clones, 86% of them appearing once. This specimen was CD4+ or CD8+ T cells sorted from blood, taken in a trial of the OX40 agonist ivuxolimab. Receptors originate from an adult with an advanced solid tumor such as melanoma, head and neck, liver or kidney cancer.

The J gene is TRBJ2-7, the V gene TRBV4-3, with 9 positions matching TRBD1. The junction had 8 bases not matched to a gene; V was cut back by 8 bases and J by 6 bases. The CDR3 is made up of 13 amino acids. Germline CDR1 LGHNA, CDR2 YSLEER. CDR3: CASARDREGEQYF. The CDR3 bases are TGCGCCAGCGCACGGGACAGGGAGGGCGAGCAGTACTTC.

The chain couples TRBV4-1 to TRBJ2-7, with TRBD2 identical over 11 bases. There are 17 residues in the CDR3. CDR1 is MGHRA, CDR2 YSYEKL, per germline. V lost 1 base and J lost 4; bases outside the gene matches: 9. The CDR3 region has the DNA TGCGCCAGCAGCCAAGTCCCCCCGACTAGCGGGAATTACGAGCAGTACTTC. This sequence encodes CASSQVPPTSGNYEQYF.

The chain combines TRBV4-1 with TRBJ1-3; D might be TRBD1 (6 bases). The length of the CDR3 is 18 residues. Trimming stripped 0 bases from V and 0 bases from J, with 15 bases between. Germline V gives CDR1 MGHRA, CDR2 YSYEKL. The CDR3 sequence: CASSQDTRWTVSGNTIYF. The CDR3 bases are TGCGCCAGCAGCCAAGATACCCGCTGGACAGTCTCTGGAAACACCATATATTTT.

This chain links TRBV10-3 with TRBJ1-1; 7 nucleotides line up with TRBD1. The J segment lost 0 bases and the V segment lost 2 bases, leaving 9 bases of the junction unmatched. This CDR3 has 17 residues. CDR1 and CDR2 from the germline V gene are ENHRY and SYGVKD. The CDR3 sequence: CAISETPRGQMNTEAFF. The CDR3 region has the DNA TGTGCCATCAGTGAGACCCCGAGGGGACAGATGAACACTGAAGCTTTCTTT.

This sequence joins TRBV9 and TRBJ1-3; D ambiguous. The CDR3 runs 13 residues. Germline V lookup: CDR1 SGDLS, CDR2 YYNGEE. V was cut by 4 bases and J by 4 bases, with 9 bases left in between. The chain's CDR3 is CASSPLEGNTIYF. The CDR3 coding sequence is TGTGCCAGCAGCCCGTTGGAGGGAAACACCATATATTTT.

The chain is built from TRBV9 and TRBJ2-3; the D gene is possibly TRBD2 (6 bases). Trimming left V 2 bases short and J 6 bases short, with 16 bases between. The germline V gene encodes CDR1 SGDLS and CDR2 YYNGEE. The CDR3 extends over 15 amino acids. Here the CDR3 reads CASSVGGRFRDTQYF. Here the CDR3 DNA reads TGTGCCAGCAGCGTGGGAGGACGGTTTAGGGATACGCAGTATTTT.

Turning to this clone: Other DNA sequences in this specimen translate into the identical CDR3. The V gene is TRBV7-2, the J gene TRBJ1-1, with D perhaps matching TRBD1 (5 bases). This CDR3 spans 14 amino acids. The V gene's germline CDR1 is SGHTA and CDR2 FQGNSA. V lost 1 base and J 1 base, leaving 7 bases between the germline ends. CDR3 coding DNA: TGTGCCAGCAGCTTAGGAACAGGGAACACTGAAGCTTTCTTT. As protein: CASSLGTGNTEAFF.

The chain couples TRBV9 to TRBJ1-2, with 7 bases fitting TRBD1. The CDR3 contains 13 residues. Germline CDR1 SGDLS, CDR2 YYNGEE. Trimming cost V 4 bases and J 4 bases; bases outside gene matches: 4. CDR3 sequence (DNA): TGTGCCAGCAGCTTCACAGGGGTCTATGGCTACACCTTC. Amino acids: CASSFTGVYGYTF. The full variable domain, completed using reference TRBV9 and TRBJ1-2, is DSGVTQTPKHLITATGQRVTLRCSPRSGDLSVYWYQQSLDQGLQFLIQYYNGEERAKGNILERFSAQQFPDLHSELNLSSLELGDSALYFCASSFTGVYGYTFGSGTRLTVV.

The chain couples TRBV7-9 to TRBJ2-4; 7 positions match TRBD2. V trimming: 1 base; J trimming: 2 bases; junction bases outside the gene matches: 2. The CDR3 has 15 amino acids. Germline V CDR1 and CDR2: SEHNR, FQNEAQ (reference sequence). The CDR3 here is CASSLEGGTKNIQYF. The CDR3 bases are TGTGCCAGCAGCTTAGAGGGAGGGACCAAAAACATTCAGTACTTC.

The chain uses TRBV11-2 and TRBJ2-4, with D unresolved. The CDR3 contains 13 residues. Trimming removed 7 bases at V and 3 bases at J, with 10 bases between. Germline lookup yields CDR1 SGHAT and CDR2 FQNNGV. The CDR3 nucleotides are TGTGCCAGCAAAGGCTGGGACAAAAACATTCAGTACTTC. It encodes CASKGWDKNIQYF.

This chain connects TRBV7-9 to TRBJ1-3, with D uncertain. The CDR3 consists of 14 residues. Germline V gives CDR1 SEHNR, CDR2 FQNEAQ (reference sequence). Deletions cut 5 bases from V and 0 bases from J, with 8 bases between. CDR3 loop: CASSRSGSGNTIYF. CDR3 sequence (DNA): TGTGCCAGCAGCCGATCTGGCTCTGGAAACACCATATATTTT.

In its sample, this clone was seen a few times. This chain links TRBV5-1 with TRBJ1-1, with D perhaps TRBD1 (5 bases). The CDR3 covers 14 residues. Germline CDR1 SGHRS, CDR2 YFSETQ. V was shortened by 0 bases and J by 1 base, with 7 bases between the two germline ends. The CDR3 nucleotides are TGCGCCAGCAGCTTGGCCGGGGGGAACACTGAAGCTTTCTTT. Amino acids: CASSLAGGNTEAFF.

This clone was observed a handful of times. The V call is TRBV11-2, the J call TRBJ1-1; TRBD1 is a possible D gene (5 bases). Trimming took 6 bases from V and 4 from J, leaving 24 bases between them. CDR1 is SGHAT and CDR2 is FQNNGV in the germline V gene. CDR3 length: 17 amino acids. The CDR3 DNA sequence: TGTGCCAGCAGGAGGGGTAGGGCCCCCCTGTTAGGCACTGAAGCTTTCTTT. This encodes CASRRGRAPLLGTEAFF.

CDR3: CAIRGPTGSEAFF. The CDR3 region has the DNA TGTGCCATCAGAGGTCCGACAGGGTCGGAAGCTTTCTTT. The chain recombines TRBV10-3 with TRBJ1-1; 7 positions agree with TRBD1. The CDR3 totals 13 residues. The V and J ends lost 6 bases and 8 bases, in that order; junction bases with no gene match: 9. The germline V gene has CDR1 ENHRY and CDR2 SYGVKD.

The CDR3 spells CASSFTGRGSYEQYF. Here the CDR3 DNA reads TGTGCCAGCAGTTTTACCGGGAGAGGCTCCTACGAGCAGTACTTC. The chain links TRBV28 to TRBJ2-7; possibly TRBD2 for D (6 bases). CDR1 and CDR2 (germline): MDHEN, SYDVKM. This CDR3 has 15 residues. Trimming cost V 3 bases and J 0 bases, with 12 bases left between them.

The CDR3 coding sequence is TGTGCCAGAAGCCCCGGAGGGACGGGGGTGCTGAGGGAGACCCAGTACTTC. Translation gives CARSPGGTGVLRETQYF. V usage is TRBV5-3 and J usage is TRBJ2-5, with a tentative D call TRBD2 (6 bases). TRBV5-3 is designated an ORF whose function remains uncertain. The CDR3 is made up of 17 amino acids. V was clipped by 4 bases and J by 5 bases, with 24 bases between them.

The V gene is TRBV19, the J gene TRBJ2-7; D perhaps matches TRBD2 (6 bases). From germline, CDR1 is LNHDA and CDR2 SQIVND (reference sequence). V lost 7 bases and J lost 5, with 18 bases in between. This CDR3 region has 14 residues. The CDR3 protein is CASTPRGRGDEQYF. The DNA for the CDR3 is TGTGCCAGTACCCCGCGGGGTCGCGGGGACGAGCAGTACTTC.

Worth noting for this clone: One junction end disagrees with the germline gene, perhaps due to a read error. J is TRBJ1-1 and V is TRBV2, with D possibly being TRBD1 (5 bases). The CDR3 runs 13 residues. Germline V gives CDR1 SNHLY, CDR2 FYNNEI. CDR3 loop: CASTESRGTEAFF. In nucleotides, the CDR3 is TGTGCCAGCACTGAATCCCGGGGGACCGAAGCTTTCTTT.

There are a few counts of this clone. The rearrangement links TRBV7-9 to TRBJ1-4; 8 positions agree with TRBD1. The CDR3 length is 14 residues. Germline V lookup: CDR1 SEHNR, CDR2 FQNEAQ (reference sequence). V trimming: 5 bases; J trimming: 5 bases; junction bases outside the gene matches: 4. The CDR3 loop reads CASSPSGGNEKLFF. In DNA form, the CDR3 reads TGTGCCAGCAGCCCCTCAGGGGGCAATGAAAAACTGTTTTTT.

The genes are TRBV9 and TRBJ2-7; 8 positions agree with TRBD1. CDR1 and CDR2 (germline): SGDLS, YYNGEE. With 1 base clipped from V and 5 bases from J, the junction kept 8 bases outside the gene matches. The CDR3 covers 15 residues. The CDR3 nucleotides read TGTGCCAGCAGCGTAAGCGTTAGGACAGGGAACGAGCAGTACTTC. It encodes CASSVSVRTGNEQYF.